This T cell receptor (beta chain) was identified in a study of T-cell memory formation after mild COVID-19. CDR1 is SGHRS and CDR2 is YFSETQ in the germline V gene. V was cut by 3 bases and J by 6 bases, with 13 bases left in between. The CDR3 sequence is 15 residues long. Via MiXCR, TCRdb re-called the 5' RACE reads, giving one row per CDR3 protein. The table records about 280,000 distinct CDR3 sequences, 8% to 9% of them present only once. This TCR derives from a man in his late teens or twenties who had mild COVID-19 (a few samples of this study predate the infection). Cell type and time point are not known. Specimen: PBMCs or a T cell subset sorted from them (not recorded which). The V and J genes are TRBV5-1 and TRBJ1-6; the D is unclear. CDR3 DNA sequence: TGCGCCAGCAGCTCCTTCGGGCAGAGTAATTCACCCCTCCACTTT. Its translation: CASSSFGQSNSPLHF.